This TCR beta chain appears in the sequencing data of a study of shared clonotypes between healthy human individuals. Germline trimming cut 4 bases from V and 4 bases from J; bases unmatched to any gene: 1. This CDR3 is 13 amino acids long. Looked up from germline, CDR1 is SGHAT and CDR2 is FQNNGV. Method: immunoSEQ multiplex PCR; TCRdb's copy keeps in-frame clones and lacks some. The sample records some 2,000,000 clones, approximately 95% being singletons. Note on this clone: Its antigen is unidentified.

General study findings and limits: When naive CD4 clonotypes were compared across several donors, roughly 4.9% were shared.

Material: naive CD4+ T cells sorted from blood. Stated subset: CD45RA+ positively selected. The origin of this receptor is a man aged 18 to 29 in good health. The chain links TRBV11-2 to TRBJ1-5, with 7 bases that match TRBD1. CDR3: CASSWDRNQPQHF. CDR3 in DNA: TGTGCCAGCAGCTGGGACAGAAATCAGCCCCAGCATTTT. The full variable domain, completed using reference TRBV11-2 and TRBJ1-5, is EAGVAQSPRYKIIEKRQSVAFWCNPISGHATLYWYQQILGQGPKLLIQFQNNGVVDDSQLPKDRFSAERLKGVDSTLKIQPAKLEDSAVYLCASSWDRNQPQHFGDGTRLSIL.